These T cell receptor beta chains were read from a single sample in a study of T cell repertoires in cytomegalovirus infection. Their recognized antigens are unknown. TCRdb itself ran the reads through MiXCR, one entry per CDR3 protein. The table has some 38,000 distinct CDR3 sequences, over 50% seen once. The material was CD8+ T cells from cultured PBMCs, obtained from culture after CMV antigen stimulation. The receptors stem from a human donor in good health (CMV status not recorded). Some clones in this sample may be carry-over from other donors' samples. CDR3s include the opening cysteine and the closing phenylalanine or tryptophan. D genes are given only for firm matches. Clone size, where shown, is once, few, many, or a class for clones that have expanded.

J gene: TRBJ2-1; D gene: -; V gene: TRBV7-2; clone size: -; CDR3 DNA: TGTGCCAGCAGCTCTAGGGGCGAACGGGCCTATGAGCAGTTCTTC; CDR3 protein: CASSSRGERAYEQFF
J gene: TRBJ1-4; D gene: -; V gene: TRBV7-2; clone size: -; CDR3 DNA: TGTGCCAGCAGCCATGACAGTCCTCTTAATGAAAAACTGTTTTTT; CDR3 protein: CASSHDSPLNEKLFF
J gene: TRBJ2-3; D gene: -; V gene: TRBV12-3/TRBV12-4; clone size: -; CDR3 DNA: TGTGCCAGCAGTTTCCTCGGGGAATCTAGCACAGATACGCAGTATTTT; CDR3 protein: CASSFLGESSTDTQYF
J gene: TRBJ1-2; D gene: -; V gene: TRBV7-2; clone size: -; CDR3 DNA: TGTGCCAGCCCCTGGGGCGTTGGCTACACCTTC; CDR3 protein: CASPWGVGYTF
J gene: TRBJ2-7; D gene: -; V gene: TRBV7-6; clone size: few; CDR3 DNA: TGTGCCAGCAGCTTAGAAGGGTGGCCCCCAGACTCCTACGAGCAGTACTTC; CDR3 protein: CASSLEGWPPDSYEQYF
J gene: TRBJ1-1; D gene: -; V gene: TRBV7-6; clone size: many; CDR3 DNA: TGTGCCAGCAGCGTCACAGAGAACACTGAAGCTTTCTTT; CDR3 protein: CASSVTENTEAFF
J gene: TRBJ2-2; D gene: -; V gene: TRBV7-9; clone size: few; CDR3 DNA: TGTGCCAGCAGCGGACAGCCATCCACCGGGGAGCTGTTTTTT; CDR3 protein: CASSGQPSTGELFF
J gene: TRBJ1-5; D gene: TRBD1; V gene: TRBV6-6; clone size: -; CDR3 DNA: TGTGCCAGCAGTTACAGAGGGGGCGGTGGGCAGCCCCAGCATTTT; CDR3 protein: CASSYRGGGGQPQHF
J gene: TRBJ1-5; D gene: -; V gene: TRBV6-2/TRBV6-3; clone size: -; CDR3 DNA: TGTGCCAGCAGTTACGGGGGAGACATCTGGACCAATCAGCCCCAGCATTTT; CDR3 protein: CASSYGGDIWTNQPQHF
J gene: TRBJ2-2; D gene: TRBD2; V gene: TRBV7-2; clone size: -; CDR3 DNA: TGTGCCAGCAGCCCTCGGACTAGCGGGAACACCGGGGAGCTGTTTTTT; CDR3 protein: CASSPRTSGNTGELFF
J gene: TRBJ1-5; D gene: -; V gene: TRBV7-6; clone size: -; CDR3 DNA: TGTGCCAGCAGCTTATCTGAGGGCCTCAATCAGCCCCAGCATTTT; CDR3 protein: CASSLSEGLNQPQHF
J gene: TRBJ1-1; D gene: -; V gene: TRBV7-4; clone size: -; CDR3 DNA: TGTGCCAGCAGCCCTACTCGGGGGCTGAACACTGAAGCTTTCTTT; CDR3 protein: CASSPTRGLNTEAFF
J gene: TRBJ2-7; D gene: TRBD2; V gene: TRBV10-3; clone size: -; CDR3 DNA: TGTGCCATCAGTGAGGCTAGCGGGAGGGCCTTGTTCGACGAGCAGTACTTC; CDR3 protein: CAISEASGRALFDEQYF
J gene: TRBJ1-2; D gene: -; V gene: TRBV27; clone size: few; CDR3 DNA: TGTGCCAGCAGACATGAGGACGCCCCAGGCTATGGCTACACCTTC; CDR3 protein: CASRHEDAPGYGYTF
J gene: TRBJ1-1; D gene: TRBD1; V gene: TRBV12-3/TRBV12-4; clone size: -; CDR3 DNA: TGTGCCAGCAGCCGGGACAGAGGTAAAGCTTTCTTT; CDR3 protein: CASSRDRGKAFF
J gene: TRBJ2-3; D gene: TRBD2; V gene: TRBV12-3/TRBV12-4; clone size: few; CDR3 DNA: TGTGCCAGCAGCCAAAATAGCGGGAGGGCCAGCACAGATACGCAGTATTTT; CDR3 protein: CASSQNSGRASTDTQYF
J gene: TRBJ2-5; D gene: TRBD2; V gene: TRBV7-8; clone size: -; CDR3 DNA: TGTGCCAGCAGCTTTGGGAGGGGAGGACGAGAGACCCAGTACTTC; CDR3 protein: CASSFGRGGRETQYF
J gene: TRBJ2-3; D gene: -; V gene: TRBV7-9; clone size: few; CDR3 DNA: TGTGCCAGCAGCCTCCCCCTAGGTACCGGGGGCACAGATACGCAGTATTTT; CDR3 protein: CASSLPLGTGGTDTQYF
J gene: TRBJ1-6; D gene: -; V gene: TRBV4-3; clone size: -; CDR3 DNA: TGCGCCAGCGCACTGGGTAATAGGGGGAATTCACCCCTCCACTTT; CDR3 protein: CASALGNRGNSPLHF
J gene: TRBJ1-5; D gene: TRBD1; V gene: TRBV9; clone size: few; CDR3 DNA: TGTGCCAGCAGCGTAGGGGGGACAGGTAATCAGCCCCAGCATTTT; CDR3 protein: CASSVGGTGNQPQHF
J gene: TRBJ1-5; D gene: -; V gene: TRBV27; clone size: once; CDR3 DNA: TGTGCCAGCAGTTTAGCAGGTGACAATCAGCCCCAGCATTTT; CDR3 protein: CASSLAGDNQPQHF
J gene: TRBJ2-1; D gene: TRBD2; V gene: TRBV5-1; clone size: -; CDR3 DNA: TGCGCCAGCAGCTTGGTCGGACTAGCGGGATTTAAGGGTGAGCAGTTCTTC; CDR3 protein: CASSLVGLAGFKGEQFF
J gene: TRBJ2-3; D gene: TRBD2; V gene: TRBV7-3; clone size: -; CDR3 DNA: TGTGCCAGCAGCACAACTAGCGGGGTCACAGATACGCAGTATTTT; CDR3 protein: CASSTTSGVTDTQYF
J gene: TRBJ2-1; D gene: TRBD2; V gene: TRBV6-8; clone size: -; CDR3 DNA: TGTGCCAGCAGCCCTACTAGCGGGACGTACAATGAGCAGTTCTTC; CDR3 protein: CASSPTSGTYNEQFF
J gene: TRBJ1-2; D gene: -; V gene: TRBV7-2; clone size: -; CDR3 DNA: TGTGCCAGCAGCTTAGAGGGTCTAGGCATTTCGGGCTACACCTTC; CDR3 protein: CASSLEGLGISGYTF
J gene: TRBJ1-5; D gene: -; V gene: TRBV9; clone size: -; CDR3 DNA: TGTGCCAGCAGCGTAGGGTTCGGCGGCAATCAGCCCCAGCATTTT; CDR3 protein: CASSVGFGGNQPQHF
J gene: TRBJ1-1; D gene: -; V gene: TRBV29-1; clone size: -; CDR3 DNA: TGCAGCGTTGGTCTCGGGGGGCGCGGAACTGAAGCTTTCTTT; CDR3 protein: CSVGLGGRGTEAFF
J gene: TRBJ1-5; D gene: TRBD1; V gene: TRBV10-3; clone size: -; CDR3 DNA: TGTGCCATCAGTGGGGACAGGGCTAGCAATCAGCCCCAGCATTTT; CDR3 protein: CAISGDRASNQPQHF